A single sample gave rise to the 13 T cell receptor beta chains below, sequenced in a study of shared clonotypes between healthy human individuals. Positive CCR7 selection of CD45RO-negative cells yielded the naive CD8 cells, and terminally differentiated effector memory CD45RA+ cells were excluded. Generated by immunoSEQ multiplex PCR, the TCRdb table keeps only in-frame clones and is missing some. The data show hundreds of thousands of clones, 95% to 98% seen once. The sample taken for sequencing was naive CD8+ T cells sorted from blood. The receptors come from a man aged 25 to 45 in good health.

The gene calls are TRBV14 and TRBJ2-1; a possible D gene is TRBD2 (5 bases). The CDR3 runs to 14 residues. From germline, CDR1 is SGHDN and CDR2 FVKESK. V was pared by 1 base and J by 3 bases, with 7 bases between. CDR3 DNA: TGTGCCAGCAGCCAAGTAGAGGGCTACAATGAGCAGTTCTTC. Amino acids: CASSQVEGYNEQFF.

V usage is TRBV4-3 and J usage is TRBJ2-7; D is possibly TRBD1 (5 bases). CDR1 and CDR2 from the germline V gene are LGHNA and YSLEER. This CDR3 is built from 15 residues. Trimming pared 0 bases from V and 6 bases from J, leaving 15 bases between. CDR3 DNA: TGCGCCAGCAGCCAAGACAACTCCAAGGGGTCCGAGCAGTACTTC. Its protein is CASSQDNSKGSEQYF.

V is TRBV4-1 and J is TRBJ2-7; D might be TRBD2 (5 bases). The germline V gene encodes CDR1 MGHRA and CDR2 YSYEKL. This CDR3 has 17 residues. V lost 1 base and J 2 bases, leaving 18 bases between the germline ends. The CDR3 DNA is TGCGCCAGCAGCCAAGGCGAGGGAGTTCTGCTGACCTACGAGCAGTACTTC. It is translated as CASSQGEGVLLTYEQYF.

The count of this clone is one. V usage is TRBV7-8 and J usage is TRBJ1-5, with a tentative D call TRBD1 (6 bases). The germline CDR1 and CDR2 sequences are SGHVS and FQNEAQ. The V end was cut by 3 bases, the J end by 6 bases, with 15 bases between. The CDR3 has 15 amino acids. The DNA for the CDR3 is TGTGCCAGCAGCTTGGGGGGGGCGCCCGGTCAGCCCCAGCATTTT. It translates to CASSLGGAPGQPQHF. The variable domain in full, with the rest retrieved from reference TRBV7-8 and TRBJ1-5, is GAGVSQSPRYKVAKRGQDVALRCDPISGHVSLFWYQQALGQGPEFLTYFQNEAQLDKSGLPSDRFFAERPEGSVSTLKIQRTQQEDSAVYLCASSLGGAPGQPQHFGDGTRLSIL.

V is TRBV7-3 and J is TRBJ1-5, with 9 bases fitting TRBD1. J was trimmed by 0 bases and V by 1 base; bases with no gene match: 1. Germline loops: CDR1 SGHTA, CDR2 FQGTGA. This CDR3 region has 16 residues. The CDR3 sequence: CASSLKGQGSNQPQHF. CDR3 nucleotide sequence: TGTGCCAGCAGCTTAAAGGGACAGGGTAGCAATCAGCCCCAGCATTTT. Together with reference TRBV7-3 and TRBJ1-5, the CDR3 gives the full variable domain: GAGVSQTPSNKVTEKGKYVELRCDPISGHTALYWYRQSLGQGPEFLIYFQGTGAADDSGLPNDRFFAVRPEGSVSTLKIQRTERGDSAVYLCASSLKGQGSNQPQHFGDGTRLSIL.

The chain recombines TRBV4-1 with TRBJ2-7; 7 bases match TRBD2. V was clipped by 4 bases and J by 3 bases; unmatched bases: 6. The CDR3 has 14 residues. Germline V lookup: CDR1 MGHRA, CDR2 YSYEKL. CDR3 nucleotides: TGCGCCAGCAGCCCCGGGACTACCAACTACGAGCAGTACTTC. Amino acids: CASSPGTTNYEQYF.

This clone appeared once. The rearrangement joins TRBV15 to TRBJ2-7, with TRBD2 matching 8 bases. Germline-derived CDR1 and CDR2 are LNHNV and YYDKDF (reference sequence). Trimming cost V 8 bases and J 2 bases; bases outside gene matches: 8. The CDR3 runs 14 residues. CDR3 nucleotide sequence: TGTGCCACCGGACCGAGCGGGAGAACCTACGAGCAGTACTTC. Translated: CATGPSGRTYEQYF.

This chain links TRBV2 with TRBJ2-3; no clear D gene. This CDR3 has 14 amino acids. The V gene's germline CDR1 is SNHLY and CDR2 FYNNEI. V lost 10 bases and J 4 bases, leaving 18 bases between the germline ends. The CDR3: CAIPHRYAPDTQYF. CDR3 nucleotide sequence: TGTGCCATCCCCCACCGTTATGCGCCAGATACGCAGTATTTT. The entire variable domain, with the rest obtained from reference TRBV2 and TRBJ2-3, is as follows: EPEVTQTPSHQVTQMGQEVILRCVPISNHLYFYWYRQILGQKVEFLVSFYNNEISEKSEIFDDQFSVERPDGSNFTLKIRSTKLEDSAMYFCAIPHRYAPDTQYFGPGTRLTVL.

The chain joins TRBV29-1 to TRBJ2-7; 9 bases fit TRBD2. J gave up 7 bases and V 2 bases, and 15 bases lay outside the gene matches. This CDR3 comprises 16 residues. The germline gives CDR1 SQVTM, CDR2 ANQGSEA. CDR3 sequence: CSVELYSGRTAGEQYF. The DNA for the CDR3 is TGCAGCGTTGAATTATATAGCGGGAGAACGGCGGGAGAGCAGTACTTC.

A remark on this clone: Mismatch with germline at one junction end may stem from a read error. The rearrangement uses TRBV5-1 and TRBJ1-2; the match to TRBD1 covers 8 bases. The CDR3 extends over 13 amino acids. Germline CDR1 SGHRS, CDR2 YFSETQ. The CDR3 here is CASSLGTGPPESF. The CDR3 region has the DNA TGCGCCAGCAGCTTGGGGACAGGGCCCCCCGAGTCCTTC.

J is TRBJ1-2 and V is TRBV15; D gene ambiguous. The CDR3 runs to 14 residues. Germline V lookup: CDR1 LNHNV, CDR2 YYDKDF (reference sequence). V dropped 4 bases and J dropped 4 bases, with 13 bases sitting between them. DNA of the CDR3: TGTGCCACCAGCAAGGTTTTTCGGCCCTATGGCTACACCTTC. It encodes CATSKVFRPYGYTF. The entire variable domain, with the rest obtained from reference TRBV15 and TRBJ1-2, is as follows: DAMVIQNPRYQVTQFGKPVTLSCSQTLNHNVMYWYQQKSSQAPKLLFHYYDKDFNNEADTPDNFQSRRPNTSFCFLDIRSPGLGDTAMYLCATSKVFRPYGYTFGSGTRLTVV.

The chain combines TRBV5-4 with TRBJ2-7; D is perhaps TRBD2 (6 bases). V lost 0 bases and J lost 3, with 10 bases in between. The CDR3 consists of 14 residues. Germline lookup yields CDR1 SGHNT and CDR2 YYREEE (reference sequence). The CDR3 nucleotides are TGTGCCAGCAGCTTGGACGGAGGGTACTACGAGCAGTACTTC. Residues: CASSLDGGYYEQYF.

The chain employs TRBV2 and TRBJ2-6, with D possibly matching TRBD1 (6 bases). The CDR3 covers 17 residues. Germline CDR1 reads SNHLY; CDR2 reads FYNNEI. V was cut by 6 bases and J by 0 bases, with 15 bases left in between. The CDR3 sequence: CASRFVQGNSGANVLTF. The DNA for the CDR3 is TGTGCCAGCAGATTTGTACAGGGCAACTCTGGGGCCAACGTCCTGACTTTC.